The clone carrying this T cell receptor (beta chain) has at least ten counts. The antigen remains undetermined. One entry per CDR3 protein results from TCRdb running MiXCR on the reads. The profile shows 200,000 to 300,000 distinct CDR3 sequences, roughly 10% of them singletons. The sample is drawn from a study of T cell repertoires in cytomegalovirus infection. Looking at the study overall: Evidence of both CMV infection and a matching HLA type came from public TCR beta signatures. Findings and caveats of the study: The study identified carriers of CMV plus the relevant HLA from cumulative public TCR beta family frequency. Ex vivo, HLA-C-restricted CMV-specific TCR beta clonotypes prevailed over the rest of the response.

The CDR3 has 14 amino acids. The germline V gene encodes CDR1 SGHTA and CDR2 FQGNSA. Trimming pared 1 base from V and 1 base from J, leaving 5 bases between. This sequence was found in a human donor in good health (CMV status not recorded). Some clones in this sample may be carry-over from other donors' samples. Sequencing was done on a sample of PBMCs. The V gene is TRBV7-2, the J gene TRBJ1-5; D is possibly TRBD1 (5 bases). CDR3 sequence (DNA): TGTGCCAGCAGCTTAGAGGGGAGCAATCAGCCCCAGCATTTT. As protein: CASSLEGSNQPQHF. The full variable domain, with the rest looked up from reference TRBV7-2 and TRBJ1-5, is GAGVSQSPSNKVTEKGKDVELRCDPISGHTALYWYRQSLGQGLEFLIYFQGNSAPDKSGLPSDRFSAERTGGSVSTLTIQRTQQEDSAVYLCASSLEGSNQPQHFGDGTRLSIL.